This T cell receptor (beta chain) appears in the sequencing data of a study of post-analysis software for immune sequencing data. Across the whole study: Both relapsing-remitting and secondary progressive multiple sclerosis featured among the disease courses, as did progressive-relapsing multiple sclerosis.

For this clonotype: Its specificity is unknown.

CDR3 length: 17 amino acids. The germline V and J ends were trimmed by 3 bases and 3 bases, with 24 bases remaining between them. The germline V gene has CDR1 DFQATT and CDR2 SNEGSKA (reference sequence). Unique molecular identifiers had been added to the TCR beta cDNA libraries. Some 500,000 cDNA molecules were obtained per 1 to 10 million input T cells. MiXCR, run by TCRdb on the PCR reads, gives a single entry per CDR3 protein. Among about 770,000 distinct CDR3 sequences listed, just over 45% were seen once. Points from the study as a whole: Compared with controls, patients showed significantly lower normalized Chao1 diversity. Patients carried a handful of TRBV segments more frequently than controls did, and TRBV5-6, TRBV5-1 and TRBV20-1 were among them. Samples from one preparation batch, clustered by F measure, grouped strongly together.

V and J are TRBV20-1 and TRBJ2-7; perhaps TRBD2 as D (6 bases). Sequencing was performed on blood. The receptor comes from a girl between 5 and 17 years old with multiple sclerosis. CDR3: CSASGPLRDFRHYEQYF. As DNA, the CDR3 is TGCAGTGCTAGTGGGCCCCTCCGGGACTTCCGCCACTACGAGCAGTACTTC.